This paragraph covers one T cell receptor (beta chain) sequence. It was focal radiation plus CTLA-4 blockade with ipilimumab that patients with chemo-refractory metastatic non-small-cell lung cancer received. The CDR3 contains 16 residues. The germline V and J ends were trimmed by 5 bases and 2 bases, with 17 bases remaining between them. Germline V gene sequence: CDR1 SGHTA, CDR2 FQGNSA. The data were obtained in a study of radiotherapy plus CTLA-4 blockade in lung cancer. Study summary: Among patients, 15% to 20% showed objective responses, and approximately 30% had disease control.

Sequenced by immunoSEQ multiplex PCR; TCRdb stores in-frame clones only, minus some. This table has some 70,000 clones, around three quarters appearing once. The sample in question was peripheral blood, obtained from a patient treated with radiotherapy plus ipilimumab. This rearrangement joins TRBV7-2 to TRBJ2-3; D may be TRBD1 or TRBD2 (6 bases each). The sequence was collected from a human donor with non-small cell lung cancer who had a complete response to radiotherapy plus ipilimumab. CDR3 sequence (DNA): TGTGCCAGCAGCACCCAAGGGGGGACCCACACAGATACGCAGTATTTT. This translates into CASSTQGGTHTDTQYF.